This T cell receptor (beta chain) is from a study of circulating and synovial CD4+ cells in juvenile arthritis. Regarding the study as a whole: Shared-clonotype fractions with synovium likely underestimate full repertoire overlap. T cell genome counts differed by at least an order of magnitude between CPL and CD4 samples. Diversity here was lower than in bulk blood CD4 cells.

Samples derive from patients with active juvenile idiopathic arthritis. Regarding this clone: Its antigen is still unknown.

Repertoires were generated with immunoSEQ multiplex PCR, while TCRdb's copy carries only in-frame clones and drops some. The table has about 33,000 clones, nearly 95% seen once. With V trimmed by 1 base and J by 5 bases, 11 bases remained unmatched. Looked up from germline, CDR1 is SGHRS and CDR2 is YFSETQ. The CDR3 runs to 17 residues. The chain links TRBV5-1 to TRBJ2-2; 7 bases are shared with TRBD2. Sample: CD4+ T cells from blood. This TCR came from a human donor with juvenile idiopathic arthritis. The CDR3 region is CASSLYGELASTGELFF. The CDR3 nucleotides are TGCGCCAGCAGCTTGTATGGTGAACTAGCGAGTACCGGGGAGCTGTTTTTT.